The 22 T cell receptor beta chains reported below all come from one sample, sequenced in a study of T cell responses to AZD1222 COVID-19 vaccine (dated by TCRdb to about 2021). Library construction relied on the immunoSEQ multiplex PCR assay. The table comes from immuneACCESS by way of TCRdb, which keeps in-frame sequences with V and J called. Part of the clones is missing from these tables; in studies checked, under half for an unresolved V gene and the rest for unknown reasons. Recorded for this sample are roughly 150,000 clones; roughly 93% of them occurred a single time. The ten largest account for roughly 5% of the sample. The time point label of this sample denotes: baseline before first vaccination. Here the sequenced sample was peripheral blood, taken on day 0 of AZD1222 vaccination. These receptors were collected from an adult in good health.

This chain uses TRBV5-1 with TRBJ1-6; D might be TRBD1 (5 bases). The germline V and J ends were trimmed by 4 bases and 9 bases, with 11 bases remaining between them. The germline V gene has CDR1 SGHRS and CDR2 YFSETQ. The CDR3 consists of 13 residues. The CDR3 region is CASSADIGSPLHF. CDR3 bases: TGCGCCAGCAGCGCGGACATAGGTTCACCCCTCCACTTT. The full variable domain, with the rest looked up from reference TRBV5-1 and TRBJ1-6, is KAGVTQTPRYLIKTRGQQVTLSCSPISGHRSVSWYQQTPGQGLQFLFEYFSETQRNKGNFPGRFSGRQFSNSRSEMNVSTLELGDSALYLCASSADIGSPLHFGNGTRLTVT.

The rearrangement joins TRBV20-1 to TRBJ2-1, with 9 nucleotides matching TRBD2. From germline, CDR1 is DFQATT and CDR2 SNEGSKA (reference sequence). The CDR3 consists of 15 residues. Losses at the gene ends were 3 bases for V and 7 bases for J; bases not matched to a gene: 10. The CDR3 loop is CSASRREGLGNEQFF. The CDR3 coding sequence is TGCAGTGCTAGTAGGCGGGAGGGCCTCGGGAATGAGCAGTTCTTC.

This chain uses TRBV2 with TRBJ1-2; D remains unclear. Germline V gene lookup returns CDR1 SNHLY and CDR2 FYNNEI. This CDR3 has 13 amino acids. Trimming stripped 2 bases from V and 7 bases from J, with 11 bases between. Written as DNA, the CDR3 is TGTGCCAGCAGTGAAAGGAGGGTGGGTGGCTACACCTTC. It specifies CASSERRVGGYTF. The variable domain in full, with the rest retrieved from reference TRBV2 and TRBJ1-2, is EPEVTQTPSHQVTQMGQEVILRCVPISNHLYFYWYRQILGQKVEFLVSFYNNEISEKSEIFDDQFSVERPDGSNFTLKIRSTKLEDSAMYFCASSERRVGGYTFGSGTRLTVV.

The chain employs TRBV10-1 and TRBJ1-1, with D perhaps matching TRBD1 (5 bases). The V end lost 4 bases, the J end lost 4 bases, and 16 bases lay between the germline ends. CDR1 is WNHNN and CDR2 is SYGVQD in the germline V gene (reference sequence). The length of the CDR3 is 15 residues. CDR3 sequence (DNA): TGCGCCAGCAGTGCGGCAGGGAATTGGGCCACTGAAGCTTTCTTT. Amino acids: CASSAAGNWATEAFF.

The chain carries TRBV11-2 and TRBJ2-1; D possibly corresponds to TRBD2 (5 bases). V lost 3 bases and J lost 0, with 9 bases in between. Looked up from germline, CDR1 is SGHAT and CDR2 is FQNNGV. The CDR3 consists of 15 residues. The chain's CDR3 is CASSFIRGSYNEQFF. The DNA for the CDR3 is TGTGCCAGCAGCTTCATTCGGGGCTCCTACAATGAGCAGTTCTTC.

This rearrangement joins TRBV24-1 to TRBJ2-3; D is possibly TRBD2 (5 bases). The germline V gene has CDR1 KGHDR and CDR2 SFDVKD. The CDR3 sequence is 12 residues long. The V and J ends lost 5 bases and 8 bases respectively, with 10 bases between them. The CDR3 region has the DNA TGTGCCACCAGTGCCCCAGAGGGTACGCAGTATTTT. Translating gives CATSAPEGTQYF.

The chain uses TRBV3-1 (or the pseudogene TRBV3-2) and TRBJ2-7, with D unresolved. The ends were cut back, 0 bases at V and 3 bases at J, with 6 bases in the middle. Germline CDR1 and CDR2: LGHDT and YNNKEL (reference sequence). The CDR3 runs to 13 residues. CDR3 coding DNA: TGTGCCAGCAGCCAAGATTCAGGCTACGAGCAGTACTTC. It encodes CASSQDSGYEQYF.

The chain couples TRBV5-1 to TRBJ2-7, with D perhaps matching TRBD2 (6 bases). V was clipped by 0 bases and J by 2 bases, with 9 bases between them. The CDR3 runs 14 residues. Germline CDR1 SGHRS, CDR2 YFSETQ. The CDR3 DNA reads TGCGCCAGCAGCTTGGGACTAGTAACCTACGAGCAGTACTTC. Translating gives CASSLGLVTYEQYF.

The chain uses TRBV10-3 and TRBJ2-2; 13 bases fit TRBD2. Germline values: CDR1 ENHRY, CDR2 SYGVKD. The junction had 4 bases not matched to a gene; V was cut back by 2 bases and J by 7 bases. This CDR3 contains 16 residues. CDR3: CAISEETSGRFGELFF. The CDR3 DNA reads TGTGCCATCAGTGAGGAGACTAGCGGGAGGTTCGGGGAGCTGTTTTTT.

The V call is TRBV5-1, the J call TRBJ2-2, with 9 bases that match TRBD1. V shed 5 bases, J shed 2 bases, and the junction held 10 bases outside the gene matches. The germline V gene encodes CDR1 SGHRS and CDR2 YFSETQ. CDR3 size: 17 residues. The CDR3 is CASRPAGTGLNTGELFF. The DNA of the CDR3 is TGCGCCAGCAGACCAGCCGGGACAGGGTTAAACACCGGGGAGCTGTTTTTT.

The J gene is TRBJ2-1, the V gene TRBV27; D is undetermined. Germline-derived CDR1 and CDR2 are MNHEY and SMNVEV (reference sequence). The CDR3 is 12 amino acids. Trimming removed 4 bases from V and 4 bases from J, with 5 bases in between. The DNA of the CDR3 is TGTGCCAGCAGTTCCTGGTACAATGAGCAGTTCTTC. Its protein is CASSSWYNEQFF.

The CDR3 here is CASSQDMKSNQPQHF. CDR3 in DNA: TGCGCCAGCAGCCAAGATATGAAGAGCAATCAGCCCCAGCATTTT. This chain connects TRBV4-1 to TRBJ1-5, with D uncertain. CDR1 is MGHRA, CDR2 YSYEKL, per germline. V lost 0 bases and J lost 1, with 7 bases in between. The CDR3 has 15 residues.

The V and J genes are TRBV5-5 and TRBJ2-1; 13 positions agree with TRBD2. V shed 4 bases, J shed 4 bases, and the junction held 8 bases outside the gene matches. This CDR3 spans 17 amino acids. Germline V gene sequence: CDR1 SGHKS, CDR2 YYEKEE (reference sequence). The CDR3 loop reads CASSPRLAGGGYNEQFF. CDR3 in DNA: TGTGCCAGCAGCCCGCGACTAGCGGGAGGTGGTTACAATGAGCAGTTCTTC.

The CDR3: CASSLEFGELFF. The CDR3, as DNA: TGTGCCAGCAGCTTAGAGTTCGGGGAGCTGTTTTTT. The rearrangement uses TRBV11-2 and TRBJ2-2; D is ambiguous. CDR1 and CDR2 (germline): SGHAT, FQNNGV. V dropped 0 bases and J dropped 7 bases, with 3 bases sitting between them. The CDR3 covers 12 residues.

The chain uses TRBV6-5 and TRBJ1-5, with 8 positions matching TRBD1. The germline V gene has CDR1 MNHEY and CDR2 SVGAGI. Trimming took 5 bases from V and 3 from J; bases not matched to a gene: 6. The CDR3 length is 15 residues. The CDR3 bases are TGTGCCAGCAGTACAACACAGGGGGTCAATCAGCCCCAGCATTTT. This gives the protein CASSTTQGVNQPQHF.

CDR3 sequence reads: CASSIPGLAETAGANVLTF. For the CDR3, the DNA is TGTGCCAGTAGTATTCCGGGACTAGCGGAAACTGCCGGGGCCAACGTCCTGACTTTC. The chain employs TRBV19 and TRBJ2-6, with TRBD2 matching 11 bases. CDR1 is LNHDA and CDR2 is SQIVND in the germline V gene (reference sequence). V was pared by 3 bases and J by 4 bases, with 11 bases of the junction left unmatched. The CDR3 sequence is 19 residues long.

CDR3 coding DNA: TGTGCCAGCAGTTTGTCCAATTCAGGGGTCGAGCAGTACTTC. The encoded protein is CASSLSNSGVEQYF. The J gene is TRBJ2-7, the V gene TRBV28; weak D call: TRBD1 (6 bases). CDR3 size: 14 residues. Germline lookup yields CDR1 MDHEN and CDR2 SYDVKM. Trimming shortened V by 3 bases and J by 6 bases, and 15 bases separated the two germline ends.

V is TRBV19 and J is TRBJ2-1, with 14 bases that match TRBD2. Germline V gene data show CDR1 as LNHDA and CDR2 as SQIVND (reference sequence). With V trimmed by 4 bases and J by 7 bases, 3 bases remained unmatched. This CDR3 contains 15 residues. The CDR3 here is CASSTGLAGVNEQFF. The CDR3 DNA follows: TGTGCCAGTAGTACGGGACTAGCGGGAGTGAATGAGCAGTTCTTC. The full variable domain, its missing parts supplied by reference TRBV19 and TRBJ2-1, is DGGITQSPKYLFRKEGQNVTLSCEQNLNHDAMYWYRQDPGQGLRLIYYSQIVNDFQKGDIAEGYSVSREKKESFPLTVTSAQKNPTAFYLCASSTGLAGVNEQFFGPGTRLTVL.

This rearrangement joins TRBV27 to TRBJ2-3; 7 nucleotides align to TRBD1. The length of the CDR3 is 14 residues. CDR1 and CDR2 from the germline V gene are MNHEY and SMNVEV (reference sequence). Trimming removed 4 bases from V and 2 bases from J; junction bases left unmatched: 3. CDR3 region: CASSSQGFTDTQYF. The CDR3 nucleotides are TGTGCCAGCAGTTCACAGGGGTTCACAGATACGCAGTATTTT.

The CDR3 sequence: CASSFARRGEAFF. The CDR3 DNA reads TGTGCCAGCAGTTTTGCCCGAAGGGGTGAAGCTTTCTTT. The chain is built from TRBV12-3 or TRBV12-4 and TRBJ1-1; D possibly corresponds to TRBD1 (5 bases). The CDR3 totals 13 residues. Trimming pared 3 bases from V and 7 bases from J, leaving 12 bases between.

J is TRBJ2-3 and V is TRBV21-1; TRBD2 is the table's D call and was not checked against the DNA. TRBV21-1 is given as a pseudogene. CDR3 size: 14 residues. CDR3 sequence: CASSRGRTSDTQYF. The CDR3 DNA sequence: TGTGCCAGCAGCCGGGGGAGGACCTCAGATACGCAGTATTTT.

V and J are TRBV25-1 and TRBJ1-1; D is perhaps TRBD1 (5 bases). Germline CDR1 is MGHDK and CDR2 is SYGVNS. This CDR3 region has 15 residues. Trimming removed 1 base at V and 1 base at J, with 10 bases between. CDR3 region: CASSESVRENTEAFF. The CDR3 nucleotides are TGTGCCAGCAGTGAATCTGTCAGGGAGAACACTGAAGCTTTCTTT. Full variable domain (outside the CDR3, taken from reference TRBV25-1 and TRBJ1-1): EADIYQTPRYLVIGTGKKITLECSQTMGHDKMYWYQQDPGMELHLIHYSYGVNSTEKGDLSSESTVSRIRTEHFPLTLESARPSHTSQYLCASSESVRENTEAFFGQGTRLTVV.